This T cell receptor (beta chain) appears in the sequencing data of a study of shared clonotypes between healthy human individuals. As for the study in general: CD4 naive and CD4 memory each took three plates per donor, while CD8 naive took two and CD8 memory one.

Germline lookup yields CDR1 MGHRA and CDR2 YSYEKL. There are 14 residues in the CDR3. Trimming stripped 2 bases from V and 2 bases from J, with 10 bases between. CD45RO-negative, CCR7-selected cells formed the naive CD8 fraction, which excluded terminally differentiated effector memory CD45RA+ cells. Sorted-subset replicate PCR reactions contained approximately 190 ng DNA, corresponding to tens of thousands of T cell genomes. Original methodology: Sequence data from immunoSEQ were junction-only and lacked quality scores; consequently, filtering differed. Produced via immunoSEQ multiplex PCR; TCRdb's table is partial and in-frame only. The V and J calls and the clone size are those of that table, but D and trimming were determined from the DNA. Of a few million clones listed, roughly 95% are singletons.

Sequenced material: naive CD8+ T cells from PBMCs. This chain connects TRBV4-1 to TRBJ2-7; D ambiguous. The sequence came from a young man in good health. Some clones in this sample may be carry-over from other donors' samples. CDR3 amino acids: CASSQWADAYEQYF. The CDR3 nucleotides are TGCGCCAGCAGCCAATGGGCGGATGCCTACGAGCAGTACTTC.